Listed below are T cell receptor beta chains from one sample, sequenced in a study of T-cell reconstitution after alpha-beta-depleted transplantation in children. TCRdb re-analysed the PCR reads in MiXCR, keeping a single row per CDR3 protein. The data contain around 700,000 distinct CDR3 sequences, less than 15% of them singletons. Sample: PBMCs, taken before TCRalphabeta/CD19-depleted stem cell transplant. The receptors stem from a girl aged 2 to 10 with congenital amegakaryocytic thrombocytopenia, due to receive a stem cell transplant. CDR3s leave out the opening cysteine and the closing phenylalanine or tryptophan. The order of the fields is V gene, J gene, CDR3 length, CDR3 protein.

>TRBV5-5|TRBJ2-7|13
ASSSIVVQGYEQY
>TRBV5-1|TRBJ2-5|13
ASSLRQGDQETQY
>TRBV7-8|TRBJ2-1|14
ASRSPAASEHNEQF
>TRBV5-1|TRBJ1-3|14
ASSLERPTTGNTIY
>TRBV20-1|TRBJ2-1|9
SASFRSVKF
>TRBV12-3/TRBV12-4|TRBJ1-3|14
ASRGGGRGEGNTIY
>TRBV7-2|TRBJ2-3|12
ASSSLTTADTQY
>TRBV24-1|TRBJ2-3|13
ATSDLGQGTDTQY
>TRBV20-1|TRBJ2-1|15
CAQDYPGSGDYNEQF
>TRBV15|TRBJ2-3|12
ATKNRGRLDTQY
>TRBV20-1|TRBJ2-1|13
SASSTTSAGNEQF
>TRBV9|TRBJ2-3|13
ASSVLAGNTDTQY
>TRBV28|TRBJ1-1|13
ASSLGRGGNTEAF
>TRBV4-1|TRBJ2-3|15
ASSHSRLAGGTDTQY
>TRBV5-1|TRBJ2-3|14
ASSPWRDGDTDTQY
>TRBV12-3/TRBV12-4|TRBJ2-3|13
ASSLLSGSMDTQY